This passage covers 3 T cell receptor beta chains from one sample sequenced in a study of T-cell reconstitution after alpha-beta-depleted transplantation in children. Unique molecular identifiers were incorporated when the TCRbeta library was constructed. TCRdb redid the calling of the PCR reads with MiXCR, one entry per CDR3 protein. The sample holds about 580,000 distinct CDR3 sequences, roughly a quarter seen once. Sequences were derived from PBMCs, sampled before TCRalphabeta/CD19-depleted stem cell transplant. The source of these receptors is a boy younger than two with Wiskott-Aldrich syndrome, due to receive a stem cell transplant.

The chain links TRBV5-1 to TRBJ2-4, with 7 bases matching TRBD1. This CDR3 has 16 amino acids. V was pared by 3 bases and J by 2 bases, with 8 bases of the junction left unmatched. CDR1 is SGHRS, CDR2 YFSETQ, per germline. The CDR3 reads CASSSGQAATKNIQYF. The CDR3 coding sequence is TGCGCCAGCAGCTCAGGACAGGCCGCAACCAAAAACATTCAGTACTTC. The full variable domain, with the rest looked up from reference TRBV5-1 and TRBJ2-4, is KAGVTQTPRYLIKTRGQQVTLSCSPISGHRSVSWYQQTPGQGLQFLFEYFSETQRNKGNFPGRFSGRQFSNSRSEMNVSTLELGDSALYLCASSSGQAATKNIQYFGAGTRLSVL.

A word on this clonotype: Germline and junction disagree at one end, which may indicate a read error. The chain joins TRBV5-6 to TRBJ2-2; 13 bases fit TRBD2. The CDR3 has 16 amino acids. From germline, CDR1 is SGHDT and CDR2 YYEEEE. The chain's CDR3 is CASRERGLAGTGELIF. The CDR3 DNA sequence: TGTGCCAGCAGGGAAAGGGGACTAGCGGGAACCGGGGAGCTGATTTTT.

The rearrangement uses TRBV3-1 and TRBJ2-1; TRBD1 matches 9 bases. Losses at the gene ends were 5 bases for V and 5 bases for J; bases not matched to a gene: 7. The CDR3 runs 15 residues. The germline CDR1 and CDR2 sequences are LGHDT and YNNKEL (reference sequence). The CDR3 reads CASSVTDRGHNEQFF. CDR3 DNA: TGTGCCAGCAGCGTCACGGACAGGGGACACAATGAGCAGTTCTTC.